The entry below describes one T cell receptor (beta chain). TCRdb re-called the 5' RACE reads through MiXCR, storing one row per CDR3 protein. The sample yields some 120,000 distinct CDR3 sequences, roughly 15% seen once. The record originates from a study of T cells after yellow fever vaccination. CDR1 DFQATT and CDR2 SNEGSKA come from the germline V gene (reference sequence). The CDR3 has 12 residues. Trimming stripped 0 bases from V and 7 bases from J, with 7 bases between. The source was CD8+ T cells sorted from PBMCs, collected 5 days after the yellow fever booster vaccination. The source is a man aged 18 to 35 who received the YFV17D yellow fever vaccine. The rearrangement uses TRBV20-1 and TRBJ1-5; D not resolved. The CDR3 DNA follows: TGCAGTGCTAGAGAAGGGAGGCAGCCCCAGCATTTT. Protein product: CSAREGRQPQHF.